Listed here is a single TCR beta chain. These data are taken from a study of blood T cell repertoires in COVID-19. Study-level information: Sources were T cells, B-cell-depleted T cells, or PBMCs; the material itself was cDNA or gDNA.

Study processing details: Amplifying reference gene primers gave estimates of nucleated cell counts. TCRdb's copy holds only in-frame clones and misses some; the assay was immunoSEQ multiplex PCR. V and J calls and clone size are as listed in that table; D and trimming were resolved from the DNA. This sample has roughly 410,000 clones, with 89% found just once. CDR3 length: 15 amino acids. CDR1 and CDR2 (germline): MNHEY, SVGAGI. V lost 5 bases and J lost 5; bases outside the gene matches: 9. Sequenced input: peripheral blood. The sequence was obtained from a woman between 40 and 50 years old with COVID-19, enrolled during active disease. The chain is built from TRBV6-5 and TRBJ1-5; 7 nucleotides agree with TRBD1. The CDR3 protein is CASSPGTAGHQPQHF. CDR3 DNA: TGTGCCAGCAGTCCCGGGACAGCGGGCCATCAGCCCCAGCATTTT.